The 6 T cell receptor beta chains given below trace back to one sample, sequenced in a study of blood T cell repertoires in COVID-19. Repertoires were generated with immunoSEQ multiplex PCR, while TCRdb's copy carries only in-frame clones and drops some. In the table there are about 160,000 clones, approximately 85% of which are singletons. The sequenced material came from peripheral blood. These TCRs come from a middle-aged man with acute or convalescent COVID-19.

V gene TRBV25-1 combines with J gene TRBJ1-2, with 7 bases identical to TRBD1. J was trimmed by 7 bases and V by 5 bases; bases with no gene match: 10. The CDR3 has 14 amino acids. The germline V gene encodes CDR1 MGHDK and CDR2 SYGVNS. The CDR3 spells CASSPQGGYSGYTF. CDR3 bases: TGTGCCAGCAGTCCCCAGGGGGGTTATAGTGGCTACACCTTC.

This clone was detected a few times. The chain is built from TRBV5-6 and TRBJ1-4, with TRBD1 identical over 7 bases. The germline gives CDR1 SGHDT, CDR2 YYEEEE. CDR3 length: 16 residues. The J segment lost 7 bases and the V segment lost 4 bases, leaving 13 bases of the junction unmatched. The CDR3 region is CASSAITQGTIEKLFF. DNA for the CDR3: TGTGCCAGCAGCGCGATAACACAGGGGACAATTGAAAAACTGTTTTTT.

V usage is TRBV20-1 and J usage is TRBJ1-2; D is unresolved. Trimming removed 5 bases at V and 8 bases at J, with 12 bases between. Per the germline V gene, CDR1 is DFQATT and CDR2 is SNEGSKA (reference sequence). The CDR3 extends over 11 amino acids. The CDR3 protein is CSAYGPGGYTF. In nucleotides, the CDR3 is TGCAGTGCTTACGGCCCGGGAGGCTACACCTTC.

The rearrangement uses TRBV5-4 and TRBJ1-1; possibly TRBD1 for D (6 bases). In germline, CDR1 is SGHNT, CDR2 YYREEE (reference sequence). This CDR3 is 15 amino acids long. V lost 4 bases and J lost 3, with 16 bases in between. CDR3 coding DNA: TGTGCCAGCAGCCTTCGGACAGCTGTGGACACTGAAGCTTTCTTT. Protein product: CASSLRTAVDTEAFF.

The gene calls are TRBV3-1 (or the pseudogene TRBV3-2) and TRBJ1-1, with TRBD1 matching over 7 bases. This CDR3 spans 14 amino acids. Losses at the gene ends were 7 bases for V and 1 base for J; bases not matched to a gene: 6. Germline CDR1 is LGHDT and CDR2 is YNNKEL (reference sequence). CDR3 DNA sequence: TGTGCCAGCAACACCGGGACAGAGAACACTGAAGCTTTCTTT. Translated, it gives CASNTGTENTEAFF.

This clone was picked up a small number of times. V is TRBV5-4 and J is TRBJ2-2; D not resolved. The V end was cut by 1 base, the J end by 1 base, with 8 bases between. CDR3 length equals 15 residues. Germline V gene lookup returns CDR1 SGHNT and CDR2 YYREEE (reference sequence). CDR3 DNA: TGTGCCAGCAGCTTGACTCTCGGGAACACCGGGGAGCTGTTTTTT. Translating gives CASSLTLGNTGELFF.